These 14 T cell receptor beta chains came from one sample sequenced in a study of early T cells in non-severe SARS-CoV-2 infection. TCRdb reanalysed the 5' RACE reads using MiXCR and keeps one entry per CDR3 protein. This repertoire shows about 48,000 distinct CDR3 sequences, around 7.7% found once; its top ten account for 4.5% to 7%. Material: whole blood. These receptors were obtained from an adult who was a healthcare worker with PCR-confirmed SARS-CoV-2 infection or an uninfected control (not recorded which).

V and J are TRBV7-9 and TRBJ2-5; 7 nucleotides agree with TRBD1. Looked up from germline, CDR1 is SEHNR and CDR2 is FQNEAQ (reference sequence). V lost 5 bases, J lost 2 bases, and 5 bases stayed unmatched. The CDR3 loop spans 14 amino acids. CDR3 nucleotide sequence: TGTGCCAGCAGCCACGACAGGGTTCAAGAGACCCAGTACTTC. It specifies CASSHDRVQETQYF.

This clonotype was seen ten or more times. The chain is built from TRBV6-6 and TRBJ2-7; D remains unclear. The CDR3 is 13 residues long. The V and J ends lost 7 bases and 0 bases respectively, with 10 bases between them. Germline lookup yields CDR1 MNHNY and CDR2 SVGAGI (reference sequence). CDR3 sequence (DNA): TGTGCCAGCACCTCTCCCAACTCCTACGAGCAGTACTTC. Protein product: CASTSPNSYEQYF.

This clonotype was seen repeatedly, ten times or more. The CDR3 protein is CASRSIQDWGNEQFF. The CDR3 DNA follows: TGTGCCAGCAGATCCATACAGGATTGGGGCAATGAGCAGTTCTTC. The chain links TRBV12-3 or TRBV12-4 to TRBJ2-1; perhaps TRBD1 as D (5 bases). Trimming removed 6 bases at V and 6 bases at J, with 18 bases between. The CDR3 totals 15 residues.

This clonotype was counted at least ten times. This sequence joins TRBV5-1 and TRBJ2-2, with TRBD2 matching 9 bases. The V gene's germline CDR1 is SGHRS and CDR2 YFSETQ. V was clipped by 2 bases and J by 4 bases; unmatched bases: 3. There are 15 residues in the CDR3. Here the CDR3 reads CASSFQLAGTGELFF. The CDR3 coding sequence is TGCGCCAGCAGCTTTCAACTAGCGGGCACCGGGGAGCTGTTTTTT.

There are many counts of this clonotype. The chain employs TRBV5-5 and TRBJ2-5; D is unclear. Looked up from germline, CDR1 is SGHKS and CDR2 is YYEKEE (reference sequence). V dropped 9 bases and J dropped 2 bases, with 20 bases sitting between them. This CDR3 has 15 residues. The CDR3 DNA is TGTGCCACCAGTAACAGACAAAAGTTACAAGAGACCCAGTACTTC. Translation: CATSNRQKLQETQYF. Combining the CDR3 with reference TRBV5-5 and TRBJ2-5 gives the whole variable domain DAGVTQSPTHLIKTRGQQVTLRCSPISGHKSVSWYQQVLGQGPQFIFQYYEKEERGRGNFPDRFSARQFPNYSSELNVNALLLGDSALYLCATSNRQKLQETQYFGPGTRLLVL.

This clonotype has a count of ten or more. The V call is TRBV12-3 or TRBV12-4, the J call TRBJ2-7; D gene unclear. V lost 0 bases and J lost 3, with 9 bases in between. The CDR3 extends over 14 amino acids. CDR3 region: CASSLAGLSYEQYF. The CDR3 DNA reads as TGTGCCAGCAGTTTAGCAGGGCTCAGCTACGAGCAGTACTTC.

This clonotype came up many times. This chain links TRBV18 with TRBJ2-3; 16 bases agree with TRBD2. Losses at the gene ends were 5 bases for V and 3 bases for J; bases not matched to a gene: 2. Per germline, CDR1 KGHSH and CDR2 LQKENI. This CDR3 contains 16 residues. CDR3 nucleotide sequence: TGTGCCAGCTCATCGGGACTAGCGGGGGGGACAGATACGCAGTATTTT. It yields the protein CASSSGLAGGTDTQYF.

V gene TRBV5-5 combines with J gene TRBJ2-3; D unclear. The germline V gene encodes CDR1 SGHKS and CDR2 YYEKEE (reference sequence). V was clipped by 2 bases and J by 0 bases, with 7 bases between them. The CDR3 is 14 residues long. CDR3: CASSFKVSTDTQYF. The CDR3 DNA reads TGTGCCAGCAGCTTTAAAGTTAGCACAGATACGCAGTATTTT.

In this sample, this clonotype turned up a few times. This sequence joins TRBV7-2 and TRBJ2-3; the D is unclear. Trimming shortened V by 4 bases and J by 0 bases, and 11 bases separated the two germline ends. The V gene's germline CDR1 is SGHTA and CDR2 FQGNSA. CDR3 length equals 15 residues. CDR3 nucleotides: TGTGCCAGCAGCTACGGGTCTTTTAGCACAGATACGCAGTATTTT. This codes for CASSYGSFSTDTQYF.

This clonotype was counted at least ten times. The V call is TRBV4-3, the J call TRBJ1-1, with TRBD1 as a possible D gene (5 bases). Deletions cut 0 bases from V and 2 bases from J, with 7 bases between. This CDR3 has 14 amino acids. Germline CDR1 LGHNA, CDR2 YSLEER. As DNA, the CDR3 is TGCGCCAGCAGCCAAGACAGGGTCAACACTGAAGCTTTCTTT. Amino acid sequence: CASSQDRVNTEAFF.

The sample holds many counts of this clonotype. The chain uses TRBV12-3 or TRBV12-4 and TRBJ2-7; a weak D match, TRBD1 (5 bases). V gave up 5 bases and J gave up 3 bases, with 14 bases separating them. CDR3 length: 14 amino acids. The CDR3, as DNA: TGTGCCAGCAGTCCTACGGCGACAGACTACGAGCAGTACTTC. Residues: CASSPTATDYEQYF.

This clonotype was observed a handful of times. The chain uses TRBV5-1 and TRBJ1-6, with D possibly being TRBD1 (6 bases). Germline loops: CDR1 SGHRS, CDR2 YFSETQ. Deletions cut 2 bases from V and 8 bases from J, with 14 bases between. This CDR3 contains 15 residues. The CDR3 DNA reads as TGCGCCAGCAGCTTATGGACAGCGCAGGATTCACCCCTCCACTTT. Its protein is CASSLWTAQDSPLHF. Combining the CDR3 with reference TRBV5-1 and TRBJ1-6 gives the whole variable domain KAGVTQTPRYLIKTRGQQVTLSCSPISGHRSVSWYQQTPGQGLQFLFEYFSETQRNKGNFPGRFSGRQFSNSRSEMNVSTLELGDSALYLCASSLWTAQDSPLHFGNGTRLTVT.

This clonotype was seen a few times. The J gene is TRBJ2-7, the V gene TRBV7-9, with D maybe TRBD2 (5 bases). Germline loops: CDR1 SEHNR, CDR2 FQNEAQ (reference sequence). Trimming removed 5 bases at V and 1 base at J, with 15 bases between. This CDR3 spans 15 amino acids. The DNA for the CDR3 is TGTGCCAGCAGCGCTACTAGTACCCCTTCCTACGAGCAGTACTTC. Translation gives CASSATSTPSYEQYF.

The table lists this clonotype with many counts. The V gene is TRBV30, the J gene TRBJ2-4; TRBD2 matches at 7 bases. Trimming cost V 2 bases and J 0 bases; bases outside gene matches: 4. This CDR3 contains 15 residues. Germline V CDR1 and CDR2: GTSNPN, SVGIG (reference sequence). The CDR3, as DNA: TGTGCCTGGAGTAGTCTAGCGGTAGCCAAAAACATTCAGTACTTC. This translates into CAWSSLAVAKNIQYF.